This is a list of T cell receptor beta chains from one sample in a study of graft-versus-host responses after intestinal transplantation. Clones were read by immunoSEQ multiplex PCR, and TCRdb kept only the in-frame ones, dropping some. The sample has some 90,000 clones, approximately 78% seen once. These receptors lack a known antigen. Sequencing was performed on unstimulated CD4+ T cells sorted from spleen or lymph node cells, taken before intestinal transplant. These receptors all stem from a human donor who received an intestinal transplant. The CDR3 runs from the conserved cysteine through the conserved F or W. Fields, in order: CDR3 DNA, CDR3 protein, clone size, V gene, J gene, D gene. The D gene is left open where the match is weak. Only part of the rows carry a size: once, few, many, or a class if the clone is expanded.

TGTGCCAGCAGCCAAGTAGGGACTAGCGGCTACGAGCAGTACTTC,CASSQVGTSGYEQYF,.,TRBV5-4,TRBJ2-7,TRBD2
TGTGCCAGCAGACGGACAGGGTATGGGAACACTGAAGCTTTCTTT,CASRRTGYGNTEAFF,.,TRBV6-4,TRBJ1-1,TRBD1
TGCGCCAGCAGCTTGGAAGCAGGGGGCTCCTACGAGCAGTACTTC,CASSLEAGGSYEQYF,once,TRBV5-1,TRBJ2-7,TRBD1
TGTGCCAGCAGCTCCATTACCCTATACAATGAGCAGTTCTTC,CASSSITLYNEQFF,.,TRBV9,TRBJ2-1,.
TGTGCCAGCAGTTTATCGGGGACTATCATCGAGCAGTACTTC,CASSLSGTIIEQYF,.,TRBV28,TRBJ2-7,TRBD2
TGTGCCAGCAGCCTGAGGGACAGGGCCTTGAACACTGAAGCTTTCTTT,CASSLRDRALNTEAFF,.,TRBV5-6,TRBJ1-1,TRBD1
TGTGCCAGCAGCCCAGGCGGGAATTCACCCCTCCACTTT,CASSPGGNSPLHF,.,TRBV7-8,TRBJ1-6,.
TGTGCCAGCAGCTTGTCGGCGGGCTCCTACAATGAGCAGTTCTTC,CASSLSAGSYNEQFF,.,TRBV11-2,TRBJ2-1,.
TGTGCCAGCAGTTATTTTAGCGGCATCTACAATGAGCAGTTCTTC,CASSYFSGIYNEQFF,.,TRBV6-5,TRBJ2-1,.
TGTGCCAGCAGCTTGTTAAAGCATTACAATGAGCAGTTCTTC,CASSLLKHYNEQFF,.,TRBV5-6,TRBJ2-1,.
TGTGCCAGCAGCTCCGGACTAGCGGGGGGGCCATCTTCCTACGAGCAGTACTTC,CASSSGLAGGPSSYEQYF,.,TRBV7-6,TRBJ2-7,TRBD2
TGTGCCAGCAGTTTATGGGACAGAATGATTTATAGCAATCAGCCCCAGCATTTT,CASSLWDRMIYSNQPQHF,.,TRBV27,TRBJ1-5,TRBD1
TGTGCCAGTAGTATAGTTAGCGGGAGTACCTACAATGAGCAGTTCTTC,CASSIVSGSTYNEQFF,.,TRBV19,TRBJ2-1,TRBD2
TGTGCCAGCAGCCAAACGAGGGAGACCCAGTACTTC,CASSQTRETQYF,.,TRBV4-2,TRBJ2-5,.
TGCGCCAGCAGCCAAGTCGTCACTAGCGGGGACTCCTACGAGCAGTACTTC,CASSQVVTSGDSYEQYF,once,TRBV4-1,TRBJ2-7,TRBD2
TGTGCCACCAGCAGAGGAGCCGGGGATGGCTACACCTTC,CATSRGAGDGYTF,.,TRBV15,TRBJ1-2,.
TGTGCCAGCAGCTTACGTGGTCAGGGAAAAACTGAAGCTTTCTTT,CASSLRGQGKTEAFF,.,TRBV7-9,TRBJ1-1,.
TGTGCCAGCAGCACCTTTGCTGGAGGCTATGGCTACACCTTC,CASSTFAGGYGYTF,.,TRBV6-5,TRBJ1-2,.
TGCGCCAGCAGCTTGGTCATCGGCTACGAGCAGTACTTC,CASSLVIGYEQYF,.,TRBV5-1,TRBJ2-7,.
TGTGCCAGCAGTCCCTCCTCTCGGGGGGGCTCCTACAATGAGCAGTTCTTC,CASSPSSRGGSYNEQFF,.,TRBV27,TRBJ2-1,TRBD2
TGTGCCAGCAGTGTTGGACAGATGGGGGAGCAGTACTTC,CASSVGQMGEQYF,.,TRBV6-5,TRBJ2-7,.
TGTGCCTGGATAGACGGCGGAAGGCCGCCTTTCGAGCAGTACTTC,CAWIDGGRPPFEQYF,.,TRBV30,TRBJ2-7,.
TGTGCCAGCAGCTCGACAGGCCGATCTGGAAACACCATATATTTT,CASSSTGRSGNTIYF,.,TRBV5-4,TRBJ1-3,.
TGTGCCTGGGGGGGACAGGGCCGCTACACCTTC,CAWGGQGRYTF,few,TRBV30,TRBJ1-2,TRBD1
TGCGCCAGCAGTCAACGACACAGCCAAGAGACCCAGTACTTC,CASSQRHSQETQYF,.,TRBV23-1,TRBJ2-5,.
TGTGCCACTCGGACTAGCGGACGAAACACCGGGGAGCTGTTTTTT,CATRTSGRNTGELFF,.,TRBV19,TRBJ2-2,TRBD2
TGTGCCAGCAGTTCGACAGGGCTTGGCACTGAAGCTTTCTTT,CASSSTGLGTEAFF,.,TRBV6-6,TRBJ1-1,TRBD1
TGCGCCAGCAGCCGGTTCCAAGAGACCCAGTACTTC,CASSRFQETQYF,once,TRBV5-1,TRBJ2-5,.
TGTGCCAGCAGCCGACTAGCGGCTATGAACACCGGGGAGCTGTTTTTT,CASSRLAAMNTGELFF,.,TRBV6-6,TRBJ2-2,TRBD2
TGTGCCAGCAGTCCCTACGACAGGGGCATTACAATGAAGCAGTTCTTC,CASSPYDRGITMKQFF,.,TRBV28,TRBJ2-1,TRBD1
TGTGCCTGGAGTGTACCTAGCGGGGGGCCCTACGAGCAGTACTTC,CAWSVPSGGPYEQYF,.,TRBV30,TRBJ2-7,TRBD2
TGTGCCAGCAGTTGGGACAGGGGGCGGCACGAGCAGTACTTC,CASSWDRGRHEQYF,few,TRBV6-5,TRBJ2-7,TRBD1
TGTGCCAGCAGCTTGGAAAGGAGCGGCTATGGCTACACCTTC,CASSLERSGYGYTF,.,TRBV5-5,TRBJ1-2,.
TGTGCCAGCAGCCCGGTACCGAAGTTAGAGCAGTACTTC,CASSPVPKLEQYF,.,TRBV5-4,TRBJ2-7,.
TGTGCCAGCAGCAACCCGGGACTTATCACTGAAGCTTTCTTT,CASSNPGLITEAFF,.,TRBV11-1,TRBJ1-1,.
TGTGCCAGCAGTCTTCTTAGCGGGAACACCGGGGAGCTGTTTTTT,CASSLLSGNTGELFF,.,TRBV6-5,TRBJ2-2,.
TGTGCCAGCTGTCCGCAACACCTCACCGGGGAGCTGTTTTTT,CASCPQHLTGELFF,.,TRBV5-5,TRBJ2-2,.
TGTGCCAGCATTACGACAGGGAGCACCGGGGAGCTGTTTTTT,CASITTGSTGELFF,.,TRBV6-1,TRBJ2-2,TRBD1
TGTGCCAGCAACGAAAGTCTCAGGGGTGAACAGTACTTC,CASNESLRGEQYF,.,TRBV28,TRBJ2-7,.
TGTGCCAGCAGCTCCGGGGTTAACTATGGCTACACCTTC,CASSSGVNYGYTF,.,TRBV7-9,TRBJ1-2,.
TGTGCCAGCGGCGGACAGGGGGAACAGACCCAGTACTTC,CASGGQGEQTQYF,.,TRBV6-1,TRBJ2-5,TRBD1
TGTGCCAGCAGCCTAACTAGCCCCACAGATACGCAGTATTTT,CASSLTSPTDTQYF,few,TRBV7-9,TRBJ2-3,.
TGCGCCAGCAGCTCCACCTACGAGCAGTACTTC,CASSSTYEQYF,.,TRBV5-1,TRBJ2-7,.
TGTGCCTGGAGTGTAAAGCCCCGTAGTTTCTTGGTAAGGGGTCCATCTACTGAAGCTTTCTTT,CAWSVKPRSFLVRGPSTEAFF,few,TRBV30,TRBJ1-1,.
TGCAGTGCGGCGGACTACGAGCAGTACTTC,CSAADYEQYF,.,TRBV20-1,TRBJ2-7,.
TGTGCCAGCAGCTCCACCGGTGGCGAGCAGTACTTC,CASSSTGGEQYF,few,TRBV7-6,TRBJ2-7,.
TGTGCCAGCAGACATGACAGGGCCTATGGCTACACCTTC,CASRHDRAYGYTF,.,TRBV5-5,TRBJ1-2,TRBD1
TGTGCCAGCAGTGAAGAATGGGGGGACTATGGCTACACCTTC,CASSEEWGDYGYTF,.,TRBV6-1,TRBJ1-2,.
TGCGCCAGCAGCCAAAGGGGCAGGGACTACGAGCAGTACTTC,CASSQRGRDYEQYF,.,TRBV4-1,TRBJ2-7,.
TGTGCCAGCTCTCCGGGACAGGGCTTCCAAGAGACCCAGTACTTC,CASSPGQGFQETQYF,.,TRBV6-5,TRBJ2-5,TRBD1
TGCGCCAGCAGCCTTACCGGGACAGGGGATGAAAAACTGTTTTTT,CASSLTGTGDEKLFF,.,TRBV4-1,TRBJ1-4,TRBD1
TGTGCCAGCAGCCAAAGGGGAGGCCCAAGGTACGGTGAGCAGTTCTTC,CASSQRGGPRYGEQFF,.,TRBV7-3,TRBJ2-1,.
TGTGCCAGCGCTGGGCAGCGGGATGGAAGGGAGACCCAGTACTTC,CASAGQRDGRETQYF,.,TRBV28,TRBJ2-5,TRBD2
TGCGCCGGTCTAGCGGGAGAAGACGAGCAGTACTTC,CAGLAGEDEQYF,.,TRBV5-1,TRBJ2-7,TRBD2
TGTGCCATCAGCCGGGAATCCTACGAGCAGTACTTC,CAISRESYEQYF,.,TRBV10-3,TRBJ2-7,.
TGTGCCAGCAAGGAGGCAGGGGGCGGAAACACCATATATTTT,CASKEAGGGNTIYF,.,TRBV27,TRBJ1-3,TRBD1
TGTGCCAGCAGCCCTATCAAGACCTACGAGCAGTACTTC,CASSPIKTYEQYF,.,TRBV7-9,TRBJ2-7,.
TGTGCCAGCAGTGGGACAGGGAAGGCCTATGGCTACACCTTC,CASSGTGKAYGYTF,.,TRBV9,TRBJ1-2,TRBD1
TGTGCCAGCGACACAGACGGTTACTACGAGCAGTACTTC,CASDTDGYYEQYF,few,TRBV2,TRBJ2-7,.